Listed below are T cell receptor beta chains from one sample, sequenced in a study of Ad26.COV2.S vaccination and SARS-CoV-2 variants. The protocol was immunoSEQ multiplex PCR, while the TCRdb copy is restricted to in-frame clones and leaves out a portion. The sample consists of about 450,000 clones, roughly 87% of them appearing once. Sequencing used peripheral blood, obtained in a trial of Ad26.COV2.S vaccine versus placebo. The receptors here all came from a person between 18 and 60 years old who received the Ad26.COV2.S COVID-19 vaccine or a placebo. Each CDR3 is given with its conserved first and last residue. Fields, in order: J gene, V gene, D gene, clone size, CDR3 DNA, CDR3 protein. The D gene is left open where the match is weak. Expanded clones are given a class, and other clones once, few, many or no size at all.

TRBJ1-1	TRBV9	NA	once	TGTGCCAGCAGCGCCGAGGGGAGGGGGAAAACTGAAGCTTTCTTT	CASSAEGRGKTEAFF
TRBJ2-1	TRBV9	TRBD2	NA	TGTGCCAGCCGACCTCTAGCGGGAGGCTACAATGAGCAGTTCTTC	CASRPLAGGYNEQFF
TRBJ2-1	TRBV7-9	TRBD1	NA	TGTGCCAGCTCGGACAGGGACAATGAGCAGTTCTTC	CASSDRDNEQFF
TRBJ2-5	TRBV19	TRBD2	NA	TGTGCCAGTAGTATCGGACTAGCGCAAGAGACCCAGTACTTC	CASSIGLAQETQYF
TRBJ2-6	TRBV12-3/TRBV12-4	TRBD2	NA	TGTGCCAGCAGGACGGGAGGAGCCAACGTCCTGACTTTC	CASRTGGANVLTF
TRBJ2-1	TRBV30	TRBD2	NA	TGTGCCTGGACCAGAAGTTTTGGGCTAGCGGGAGGTGCCTCCTACAATGAGCAGTTCTTC	CAWTRSFGLAGGASYNEQFF
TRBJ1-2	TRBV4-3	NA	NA	TGCGCCAGCAGCTGGGGCCCGGGACCGACTGCTCGAGGTGGCTACACCTTC	CASSWGPGPTARGGYTF
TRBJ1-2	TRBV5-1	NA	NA	TGCGCCAGCAGACCCACTTCGGGGTCCCACTATGGCTACACCTTC	CASRPTSGSHYGYTF
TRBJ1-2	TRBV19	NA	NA	TGTGCCAGTAGTATCGTACCTAGAGAAGGTAACTATGGCTACACCTTC	CASSIVPREGNYGYTF
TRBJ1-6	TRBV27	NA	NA	TGTGCCAGCAGTTTATTAACCCCCTCCGGGCAGACCAATTCACCCCTCCACTTT	CASSLLTPSGQTNSPLHF
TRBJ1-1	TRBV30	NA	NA	TGTGCCTTTGGAATGGGGCTTGAACGGACTGAAGCTTTCTTT	CAFGMGLERTEAFF
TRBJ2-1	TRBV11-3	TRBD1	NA	TGTGCCAGCAGCTTGCGACAGGGTTCCTACAATGAGCAGTTCTTC	CASSLRQGSYNEQFF
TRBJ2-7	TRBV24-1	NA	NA	TGTGCCACCAGTGATTTAGGGGTCCCCATCCACGAGCAGTACTTC	CATSDLGVPIHEQYF
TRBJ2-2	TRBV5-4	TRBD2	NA	TGTGCCAGCAGTTCCGGGACTAGCGGGCGGTCCGGGGAGCTGTTTTTT	CASSSGTSGRSGELFF
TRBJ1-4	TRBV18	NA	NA	TGTGCCAGCTCAGCCGGGCCCCAAGTCGGCGAAAAACTGTTTTTT	CASSAGPQVGEKLFF
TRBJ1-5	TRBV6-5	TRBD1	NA	TGTGCCAGCAAGAATCTTGACAGGGTCCGACAGCCCCAGCATTTT	CASKNLDRVRQPQHF
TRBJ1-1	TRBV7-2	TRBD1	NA	TGTGCCAGCAGTCAACAGGGGGCAATTGAAGCTTTCTTT	CASSQQGAIEAFF
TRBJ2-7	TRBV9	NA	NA	TGTGCCAGCAGCCCTCGGGTGAGCTCCTACGAGCAGTACTTC	CASSPRVSSYEQYF
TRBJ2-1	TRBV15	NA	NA	TGTGCCACCAGCAGAGGCCCTATTTATTGGGGGGCCTACAATGAGCAGTTCTTC	CATSRGPIYWGAYNEQFF
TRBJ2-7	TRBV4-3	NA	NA	TGCGCCAGCAGCCAAGGGATTAGTGACTACGAGCAGTACTTC	CASSQGISDYEQYF
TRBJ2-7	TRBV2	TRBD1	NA	TGTGCCAGCAGCGGCGACAGGGACTCCTACGAGCAGTACTTC	CASSGDRDSYEQYF
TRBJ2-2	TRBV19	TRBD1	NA	TGTGCCAGTATCCCCAGGGGGCGAGTCCACACCGGGGAGCTGTTTTTT	CASIPRGRVHTGELFF
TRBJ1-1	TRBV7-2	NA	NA	TGTGCCAGCAGCCCGGACAGATTTCAAGCTTTCTTT	CASSPDRFQAFF
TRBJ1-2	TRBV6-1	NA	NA	TGTGCCAGCAGTGAAGTCAGGCACTATGGCTACACCTTC	CASSEVRHYGYTF
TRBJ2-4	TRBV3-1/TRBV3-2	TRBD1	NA	TGTGCCAGCAGCCATCTCTACAGGGGAGCCAAAAACATTCAGTACTTC	CASSHLYRGAKNIQYF
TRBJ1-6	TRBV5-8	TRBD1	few	TGTGCCAGCAGCTTCGGACAGGGGGCGCCTCAGTCACCCCTCCACTTT	CASSFGQGAPQSPLHF
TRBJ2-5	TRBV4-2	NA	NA	TGTGCCAGCAGCCAAGATTGGGCAGGACAAGAGACCCAGTACTTC	CASSQDWAGQETQYF